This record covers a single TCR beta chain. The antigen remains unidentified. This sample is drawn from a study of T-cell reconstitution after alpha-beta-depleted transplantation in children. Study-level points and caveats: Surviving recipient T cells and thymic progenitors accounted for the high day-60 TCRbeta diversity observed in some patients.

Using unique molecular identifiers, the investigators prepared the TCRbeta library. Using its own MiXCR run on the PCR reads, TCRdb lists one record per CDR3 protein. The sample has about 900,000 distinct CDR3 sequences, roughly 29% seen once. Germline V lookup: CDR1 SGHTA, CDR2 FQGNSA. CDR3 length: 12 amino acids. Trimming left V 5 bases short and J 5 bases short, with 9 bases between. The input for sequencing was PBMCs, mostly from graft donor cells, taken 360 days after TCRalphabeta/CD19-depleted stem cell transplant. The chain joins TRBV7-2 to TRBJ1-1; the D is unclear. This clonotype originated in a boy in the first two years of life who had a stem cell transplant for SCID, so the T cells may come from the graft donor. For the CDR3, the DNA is TGTGCCAGCAGCAAGGGAGCGACTGAAGCTTTCTTT. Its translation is CASSKGATEAFF.